The 30 T cell receptor beta chains below come from one sample, sequenced in a study of blood T cell repertoires in COVID-19. Sequencing was performed with immunoSEQ multiplex PCR; in TCRdb, only in-frame clones are kept and a portion is missing. Among around 210,000 clones, approximately 85% were seen once, and the ten largest hold roughly 5%. The sequencing input was peripheral blood. Receptor source: a man aged 50-60 years with COVID-19, enrolled during active disease.

The V gene is TRBV19, the J gene TRBJ1-5, with TRBD1 identical over 7 bases. Germline values: CDR1 LNHDA, CDR2 SQIVND (reference sequence). The CDR3 totals 15 residues. Trimming cost V 3 bases and J 2 bases; bases outside gene matches: 4. Written as DNA, the CDR3 is TGTGCCAGTAGTATCGAACAGGGGCGCAATCAGCCCCAGCATTTT. This translates into CASSIEQGRNQPQHF.

The rearrangement joins TRBV6-5 to TRBJ1-4, with D possibly TRBD1 on 5 matching bases. Germline V gene lookup returns CDR1 MNHEY and CDR2 SVGAGI. The CDR3 spans 13 residues. V lost 6 bases to trimming and J lost 6 bases, with 11 bases between them. The CDR3 reads CASSGGGYEKLFF. The DNA for the CDR3 is TGTGCCAGCAGCGGGGGAGGGTATGAAAAACTGTTTTTT.

V gene TRBV19 combines with J gene TRBJ2-2, with D possibly being TRBD2 (6 bases). The V end lost 6 bases, the J end lost 10 bases, and 18 bases lay between the germline ends. In germline, CDR1 is LNHDA, CDR2 SQIVND (reference sequence). The CDR3 runs to 14 residues. The CDR3 sequence is CASSGLGGPMELFF. The CDR3, as DNA: TGTGCCAGTAGCGGACTCGGGGGTCCCATGGAGCTGTTTTTT.

The chain couples TRBV5-1 to TRBJ1-6; D is uncertain. Looked up from germline, CDR1 is SGHRS and CDR2 is YFSETQ. The CDR3 length is 15 residues. The germline V and J ends were trimmed by 0 bases and 9 bases, with 13 bases remaining between them. CDR3 residues: CASSLDSLQSSPLHF. CDR3 DNA: TGCGCCAGCAGCTTGGACAGCCTACAATCTTCACCCCTCCACTTT.

V and J are TRBV19 and TRBJ2-1, with 8 bases identical to TRBD2. The CDR3 loop spans 14 amino acids. J was trimmed by 4 bases and V by 10 bases; bases with no gene match: 9. Per the germline V gene, CDR1 is LNHDA and CDR2 is SQIVND (reference sequence). CDR3 residues: CATERAGVYNEQFF. For the CDR3, the DNA is TGTGCCACGGAGAGAGCGGGGGTATACAATGAGCAGTTCTTC. The entire variable domain, with the rest obtained from reference TRBV19 and TRBJ2-1, is as follows: DGGITQSPKYLFRKEGQNVTLSCEQNLNHDAMYWYRQDPGQGLRLIYYSQIVNDFQKGDIAEGYSVSREKKESFPLTVTSAQKNPTAFYLCATERAGVYNEQFFGPGTRLTVL.

The V call is TRBV7-9, the J call TRBJ1-6, with a tentative D call TRBD1 (5 bases). Germline V gene sequence: CDR1 SEHNR, CDR2 FQNEAQ (reference sequence). CDR3 size: 15 residues. V was cut by 7 bases and J by 7 bases, with 17 bases left in between. This CDR3 reads CASTTTQGGNSPLHF. Written as DNA, the CDR3 is TGTGCCAGCACCACTACGCAGGGTGGGAATTCACCCCTCCACTTT.

The chain combines TRBV7-2 with TRBJ1-2; TRBD1 matches at 8 bases. Germline CDR1 and CDR2: SGHTA and FQGNSA. The CDR3 is made up of 15 amino acids. V was clipped by 5 bases and J by 5 bases; unmatched bases: 10. CDR3 sequence: CASSPPGQARYGYTF. CDR3 nucleotide sequence: TGTGCCAGCAGCCCGCCGGGACAGGCAAGATATGGCTACACCTTC.

This rearrangement joins TRBV18 to TRBJ1-2, with 7 bases that match TRBD1. This CDR3 has 20 amino acids. Germline V gene lookup returns CDR1 KGHSH and CDR2 LQKENI. J lost 4 bases, V lost 1 base, and 21 bases had no gene match. The CDR3 DNA reads TGTGCCAGCTCACCACAGGCCTGGACAGGCGAATCCAGCTCGGCCTATGGCTACACCTTC. It encodes CASSPQAWTGESSSAYGYTF.

The rearrangement uses TRBV7-2 and TRBJ1-4; D is ambiguous. The CDR3 loop spans 17 amino acids. CDR1 is SGHTA and CDR2 is FQGNSA in the germline V gene. Trimming stripped 2 bases from V and 4 bases from J, with 17 bases between. Here the CDR3 DNA reads TGTGCCAGCAGCTTAAACGGTGTCGGGATCAATAATGAAAAACTGTTTTTT. This encodes CASSLNGVGINNEKLFF.

This clone was seen ten or more times. Written as DNA, the CDR3 is TGTGCCAGCAGCCTGACAGGGGGGAATCAGCCCCAGCATTTT. This translates into CASSLTGGNQPQHF. This chain uses TRBV7-8 with TRBJ1-5; TRBD1 matches 9 bases. V dropped 5 bases and J dropped 4; count of bases not matched to a gene: 3. The germline V gene has CDR1 SGHVS and CDR2 FQNEAQ. The CDR3 length is 14 residues.

The rearrangement joins TRBV3-1 (or the pseudogene TRBV3-2) to TRBJ2-3; TRBD2 matches 12 bases. Germline values: CDR1 LGHDT, CDR2 YNNKEL (reference sequence). V gave up 1 base and J gave up 4 bases; unmatched junction bases: 6. The length of the CDR3 is 17 residues. CDR3 in amino acids: CASSQVPTSGGADTQYF. The CDR3 nucleotides read TGTGCCAGCAGCCAAGTCCCGACTAGCGGGGGCGCAGATACGCAGTATTTT.

This chain connects TRBV2 to TRBJ2-3; TRBD2 aligns across 9 bases. This CDR3 has 15 amino acids. Losses at the gene ends were 2 bases for V and 3 bases for J; bases not matched to a gene: 3. CDR1 and CDR2 (germline): SNHLY, FYNNEI. In DNA, the CDR3 is TGTGCCAGCAGTGAACGGCGGGGGGGGACAGATACGCAGTATTTT. It encodes CASSERRGGTDTQYF.

The rearrangement uses TRBV5-5 and TRBJ1-5, with 8 bases that match TRBD1. This CDR3 contains 16 residues. Trimming cost V 3 bases and J 0 bases; bases outside gene matches: 5. The germline V gene encodes CDR1 SGHKS and CDR2 YYEKEE (reference sequence). The CDR3 nucleotides are TGTGCCAGCAGCTCCGGACAGGGAGCTAGCAATCAGCCCCAGCATTTT. This codes for CASSSGQGASNQPQHF.

This chain uses TRBV15 with TRBJ2-2, with D perhaps TRBD2 (5 bases). The germline V and J ends were trimmed by 7 bases and 5 bases, with 11 bases remaining between them. Germline values: CDR1 LNHNV, CDR2 YYDKDF (reference sequence). This CDR3 is 13 amino acids long. CDR3 loop: CATTSRGTGELFF. The CDR3 DNA reads TGTGCCACCACCAGTCGGGGAACCGGGGAGCTGTTTTTT.

The rearrangement joins TRBV6-6 to TRBJ2-7, with TRBD2 matching 8 bases. The ends lost 1 base at V and 5 bases at J; junction bases unmatched: 1. Per the germline V gene, CDR1 is MNHNY and CDR2 is SVGAGI (reference sequence). The CDR3 sequence is 13 residues long. CDR3 nucleotide sequence: TGTGCCAGCAGTTACTACGGGGGGGACGAGCAGTACTTC. As protein: CASSYYGGDEQYF.

The count of this clone is one. The rearrangement uses TRBV9 and TRBJ1-6, with a tentative D call TRBD1 (6 bases). Germline V gene data show CDR1 as SGDLS and CDR2 as YYNGEE. This CDR3 is built from 14 residues. Trimming cost V 0 bases and J 5 bases, with 6 bases left between them. The CDR3 DNA is TGTGCCAGCAGCGTAGCAGGGGATAATTCACCCCTCCACTTT. Translating gives CASSVAGDNSPLHF.

J is TRBJ1-2 and V is TRBV18; 7 bases fit TRBD1. Unmatched junction bases numbered 15, after V lost 1 base and J lost 10 bases. CDR3 length equals 16 residues. Germline CDR1 reads KGHSH; CDR2 reads LQKENI. The CDR3 DNA sequence: TGTGCCAGCTCACCACGCGGGGACAGTAGAACGGGGGACTACACCTTC. Amino acid sequence: CASSPRGDSRTGDYTF.

The J gene is TRBJ1-3, the V gene TRBV6-6; 7 nucleotides agree with TRBD1. There are 14 residues in the CDR3. The germline V gene has CDR1 MNHNY and CDR2 SVGAGI (reference sequence). Unmatched junction bases numbered 3, after V lost 6 bases and J lost 1 base. CDR3 sequence: CASSQQGSGNTIYF. CDR3 DNA sequence: TGTGCCAGCAGCCAACAGGGGTCTGGAAACACCATATATTTT.

The chain links TRBV7-8 to TRBJ2-7, with a possible D match to TRBD2 (6 bases). V shed 3 bases and J shed 6 bases, with 9 bases lying between them. This CDR3 is 12 amino acids long. Germline V gene lookup returns CDR1 SGHVS and CDR2 FQNEAQ. The DNA of the CDR3 is TGTGCCAGCAGCTTTGGAGGGGTCGAGCAGTACTTC. It translates to CASSFGGVEQYF.

The chain is built from TRBV27 and TRBJ2-1; D perhaps matches TRBD2 (6 bases). Between the trimmed V and J ends, which lost 2 bases and 8 bases, there was a span of 13 bases. From germline, CDR1 is MNHEY and CDR2 SMNVEV (reference sequence). The CDR3 runs to 14 residues. The CDR3 DNA follows: TGTGCCAGCAGTTTACGGCAGGGACTGTATGAGCAGTTCTTC. Protein: CASSLRQGLYEQFF.

This chain links TRBV27 with TRBJ2-1; 8 bases are a match to TRBD1. CDR1 MNHEY and CDR2 SMNVEV come from the germline V gene (reference sequence). Trimming at V came to 2 bases and at J to 7 bases, leaving 7 bases not matched to a gene. This CDR3 is built from 15 residues. The CDR3 region is CASSLGSGGGNEQFF. Here the CDR3 DNA reads TGTGCCAGCAGTTTAGGGTCAGGGGGCGGAAATGAGCAGTTCTTC.

The chain combines TRBV5-1 with TRBJ2-3; D is ambiguous. The CDR3 totals 13 residues. The germline V and J ends were trimmed by 1 base and 6 bases, with 9 bases remaining between them. Germline loops: CDR1 SGHRS, CDR2 YFSETQ. CDR3 protein: CASSLLTGDTQYF. DNA for the CDR3: TGCGCCAGCAGCTTGTTGACTGGCGATACGCAGTATTTT. The full variable domain, in which reference TRBV5-1 and TRBJ2-3 provide the parts outside the CDR3, is KAGVTQTPRYLIKTRGQQVTLSCSPISGHRSVSWYQQTPGQGLQFLFEYFSETQRNKGNFPGRFSGRQFSNSRSEMNVSTLELGDSALYLCASSLLTGDTQYFGPGTRLTVL.

The chain has TRBV30 and TRBJ1-2; 9 nucleotides line up with TRBD1. CDR1 is GTSNPN and CDR2 is SVGIG in the germline V gene (reference sequence). This CDR3 contains 13 residues. V lost 2 bases and J lost 6; bases outside the gene matches: 4. The chain's CDR3 is CAWSTTGGDGYTF. DNA of the CDR3: TGTGCCTGGAGTACGACAGGGGGAGATGGCTACACCTTC.

The rearrangement uses TRBV6-5 and TRBJ1-1; D possibly corresponds to TRBD1 (5 bases). CDR1 and CDR2 (germline): MNHEY, SVGAGI. V shed 6 bases and J shed 3 bases, with 17 bases lying between them. There are 15 residues in the CDR3. The CDR3 DNA follows: TGTGCCAGCAGAAACAGGTATGGAGGGGACACTGAAGCTTTCTTT. Amino acids: CASRNRYGGDTEAFF.

The chain is built from TRBV4-1 and TRBJ2-7, with a weak D call TRBD2 (6 bases). This CDR3 is built from 17 residues. The germline V and J ends were trimmed by 0 bases and 3 bases, with 18 bases remaining between them. Germline CDR1 and CDR2: MGHRA and YSYEKL. CDR3 residues: CASSQEALAGHRYEQYF. Here the CDR3 DNA reads TGCGCCAGCAGCCAAGAAGCCCTGGCGGGGCATCGCTACGAGCAGTACTTC.

The chain is built from TRBV4-3 and TRBJ1-6, with D perhaps matching TRBD1 (5 bases). Germline assignment: CDR1 LGHNA and CDR2 YSLEER. The CDR3 is made up of 15 amino acids. Trimming removed 0 bases at V and 9 bases at J, with 12 bases between. The CDR3 DNA is TGCGCCAGCAGCCAAGAGTGGGGCAGGCCTTCACCCCTCCACTTT. Encoded protein: CASSQEWGRPSPLHF.

This clone was picked up one time. The chain joins TRBV5-4 to TRBJ1-6; D remains ambiguous. The CDR3 totals 15 residues. The V end lost 0 bases, the J end lost 0 bases, and 4 bases lay between the germline ends. Looked up from germline, CDR1 is SGHNT and CDR2 is YYREEE (reference sequence). The CDR3 loop reads CASSLDSSYNSPLHF. Written as DNA, the CDR3 is TGTGCCAGCAGCTTGGACAGCTCCTATAATTCACCCCTCCACTTT.

The chain uses TRBV5-1 and TRBJ2-3; 11 bases match TRBD2. Germline CDR1 reads SGHRS; CDR2 reads YFSETQ. This CDR3 is built from 16 residues. Losses at the gene ends were 4 bases for V and 4 bases for J; bases not matched to a gene: 8. CDR3 nucleotide sequence: TGCGCCAGCAGCCCGCGACTAGCGGGGAGGTCAGATACGCAGTATTTT. It translates to CASSPRLAGRSDTQYF.

The gene calls are TRBV27 and TRBJ1-2, with 7 bases lining up with TRBD1. CDR1 MNHEY and CDR2 SMNVEV come from the germline V gene (reference sequence). The CDR3 is 14 residues long. After removal of 8 bases from V and 4 bases from J, the junction contained 10 bases not matched to a gene. This CDR3 reads CASGDRGYIYGYTF. CDR3 nucleotide sequence: TGTGCCAGCGGGGACAGAGGGTATATCTATGGCTACACCTTC.

The chain is built from TRBV5-1 and TRBJ2-7; D possibly corresponds to TRBD2 (5 bases). Germline V gene lookup returns CDR1 SGHRS and CDR2 YFSETQ. The CDR3 is 15 residues long. Trimming shortened V by 0 bases and J by 5 bases, and 15 bases separated the two germline ends. DNA for the CDR3: TGCGCCAGCAGCTTGGCCATCTTAACTAGAGACGAGCAGTACTTC. Its translation is CASSLAILTRDEQYF.